Below, one TCR beta chain is given with its context. The data were obtained in a study of blood T cell repertoires in COVID-19. About the study: Donors in the United States, Italy and Spain gave samples during acute or convalescent COVID-19.

Under the authors' procedure: Reference gene primer amplification in the assay estimated nucleated cell counts. The data were produced by immunoSEQ multiplex PCR, yet TCRdb's version contains in-frame clones alone and is incomplete. V and J calls and clone size follow that table, whereas D and trimming were derived from the DNA. The sample holds about 180,000 clones, approximately 85% seen once. In terms of age and location, participants ranged from roughly 18 to 100 years and lived in about two dozen US areas. The source is a woman aged 30 to 39 who had recovered from COVID-19. Sequencing was carried out using PBMCs or T cells enriched from blood (not recorded which).

The CDR3 spells CASSSTGTRPLHF. CDR3 sequence (DNA): TGTGCCAGCAGCTCTACAGGGACACGACCCCTCCACTTT. The chain couples TRBV7-3 to TRBJ1-6, with TRBD1 as a possible D gene (6 bases). The CDR3 spans 13 residues. Trimming took off 4 bases at V and 12 bases at J, with 13 bases between the two ends. Germline V CDR1 and CDR2: SGHTA, FQGTGA.